The next 9 T cell receptor beta chains were all read from a single sample in a study of control samples from healthy donors and cancer patients. Clones were read by immunoSEQ multiplex PCR, and TCRdb kept only the in-frame ones, dropping some. The sample lists 90,000 to 150,000 clones, approximately 87% occurring once. The sequenced material came from blood. The receptors derive from a man younger than 45 in good health.

This chain uses TRBV7-2 with TRBJ2-5; D gene uncertain. The CDR3 consists of 15 residues. Germline-derived CDR1 and CDR2 are SGHTA and FQGNSA. V lost 1 base, J lost 1 base, and 10 bases lay in between. The CDR3 loop is CASSLGMGSQETQYF. The CDR3 nucleotides read TGTGCCAGCAGCTTAGGAATGGGCAGCCAAGAGACCCAGTACTTC.

The rearrangement joins TRBV7-9 to TRBJ2-1, with D possibly being TRBD1 (5 bases). With 6 bases removed from V and 5 bases from J, the gap between germline ends came to 11 bases. This CDR3 has 13 residues. From germline, CDR1 is SEHNR and CDR2 FQNEAQ (reference sequence). The CDR3 DNA is TGTGCCAGCAGTTTTGACAGAGACAATGAGCAGTTCTTC. Amino acids: CASSFDRDNEQFF.

The rearrangement joins TRBV6-6 to TRBJ1-1; TRBD1 matches at 7 bases. This CDR3 has 14 amino acids. From germline, CDR1 is MNHNY and CDR2 SVGAGI (reference sequence). The trim removed 2 bases at V and 6 bases at J, leaving 6 bases unmatched. The CDR3 loop is CASSYRGQPAEAFF. In nucleotides, the CDR3 is TGTGCCAGCAGTTACAGGGGACAGCCCGCTGAAGCTTTCTTT.

This chain joins TRBV6-4 and TRBJ2-2, with 7 positions matching TRBD1. Germline V gene sequence: CDR1 MRHNA, CDR2 SNTAGT. The V and J ends lost 6 bases and 3 bases, in that order; junction bases with no gene match: 4. The CDR3 extends over 14 amino acids. The CDR3, as DNA: TGTGCCAGCAGCGTCGGACAGGACACCGGGGAGCTGTTTTTT. Residues: CASSVGQDTGELFF.

The gene calls are TRBV5-8 and TRBJ1-2; 10 nucleotides align to TRBD1. V was pared by 9 bases and J by 8 bases, with 7 bases of the junction left unmatched. The CDR3 extends over 12 amino acids. Germline V lookup: CDR1 SGHTS, CDR2 YDEGEE. CDR3 in DNA: TGTGCCACGGGACAGGGGTTGGCCGGCTACACCTTC. Amino acids: CATGQGLAGYTF.

The gene calls are TRBV7-2 and TRBJ2-1; 14 positions agree with TRBD2. The CDR3 loop spans 17 amino acids. J gave up 4 bases and V 5 bases, and 7 bases lay outside the gene matches. Germline V gene lookup returns CDR1 SGHTA and CDR2 FQGNSA. CDR3 sequence reads: CASSHPGLAGVYNEQFF. The CDR3 DNA reads TGTGCCAGCAGCCACCCGGGACTAGCGGGGGTTTACAATGAGCAGTTCTTC. Filled out from reference TRBV7-2 and TRBJ2-1, the complete variable domain reads GAGVSQSPSNKVTEKGKDVELRCDPISGHTALYWYRQSLGQGLEFLIYFQGNSAPDKSGLPSDRFSAERTGGSVSTLTIQRTQQEDSAVYLCASSHPGLAGVYNEQFFGPGTRLTVL.

CDR3 loop: CASSLKLNNEQFF. CDR3 nucleotide sequence: TGTGCCAGCAGCTTAAAACTTAACAATGAGCAGTTCTTC. The gene calls are TRBV7-3 and TRBJ2-1; D is undetermined. The length of the CDR3 is 13 residues. Trimming took 1 base from V and 5 from J, leaving 6 bases between them. Germline V gene lookup returns CDR1 SGHTA and CDR2 FQGTGA.

The rearrangement links TRBV5-5 to TRBJ1-1; D is unresolved. The CDR3 is made up of 14 amino acids. Germline V CDR1 and CDR2: SGHKS, YYEKEE (reference sequence). V dropped 4 bases and J dropped 0 bases, with 10 bases sitting between them. The chain's CDR3 is CASSLQLMNTEAFF. CDR3 DNA: TGTGCCAGCAGCCTCCAGCTTATGAACACTGAAGCTTTCTTT.

The CDR3 DNA reads as TGCGCCAGCAGGACAGGGGAAGAATATTCACCCCTCCACTTT. Translation gives CASRTGEEYSPLHF. The chain couples TRBV5-1 to TRBJ1-6, with TRBD1 matching over 8 bases. The CDR3 is made up of 14 amino acids. The germline gives CDR1 SGHRS, CDR2 YFSETQ. Trimming cost V 5 bases and J 8 bases; bases outside gene matches: 6. The full variable domain, with the rest looked up from reference TRBV5-1 and TRBJ1-6, is KAGVTQTPRYLIKTRGQQVTLSCSPISGHRSVSWYQQTPGQGLQFLFEYFSETQRNKGNFPGRFSGRQFSNSRSEMNVSTLELGDSALYLCASRTGEEYSPLHFGNGTRLTVT.